Listed below are T cell receptor beta chains from one sample, sequenced in a study of blood T cells in healthy people across ages. TCRdb ran MiXCR on the 5' RACE reads and lists one entry per CDR3 protein. The sample shows approximately 670,000 distinct CDR3 sequences, approximately 40% of them seen only once. The material sequenced was blood. The receptors here all came from an older man in good health. Both conserved end residues are part of each CDR3. The order of the fields is V gene, J gene, clone size, CDR3 protein. Where a row states a size, it is once, few, many or the class of an expanded clone; other rows omit it.

>TRBV5-1|TRBJ2-5|.
CASSFDSSGIRETQYF
>TRBV20-1|TRBJ2-1|.
CSAISGYNEQFF
>TRBV27|TRBJ2-6|few
CASSFGQGAGGANVLTF
>TRBV25-1|TRBJ1-6|few
CASSDWETGNSPLHF
>TRBV7-2|TRBJ2-7|few
CASSRDRDNWYEQYF
>TRBV11-2|TRBJ2-5|.
CASSLGPRLGENEQYF
>TRBV27|TRBJ2-1|few
CASSFTLAVSYNEQFF
>TRBV20-1|TRBJ1-2|.
CSARVGRPPNYGYTF
>TRBV7-2|TRBJ2-1|many
CASSSRDNEQFF
>TRBV7-2|TRBJ2-4|many
CASSPILAKNIQYF
>TRBV20-1|TRBJ2-2|.
CSAPSRALNTGELFF
>TRBV28|TRBJ2-7|.
CASSLPGQGLYEQYF
>TRBV29-1|TRBJ2-2|.
CSVEVSGRGVTGELFF
>TRBV20-1|TRBJ2-2|.
CSAGTGRTGELFF
>TRBV6-2/TRBV6-3|TRBJ2-7|.
CASRPSRGGYEQYF
>TRBV7-9|TRBJ2-1|few
CASSDARGTQVGNEQFF
>TRBV11-2|TRBJ2-7|.
CASSPPYLGSYEQYF
>TRBV4-3|TRBJ2-1|.
CASGSREGRGNEQFF
>TRBV10-3|TRBJ2-7|few
CAIRGPGGSYEQYF
>TRBV10-3|TRBJ1-5|many
CAISRTGGDQPQHF
>TRBV6-5|TRBJ2-3|few
CASKDSTDTQYF
>TRBV10-1|TRBJ2-7|.
CASATTSGGSYEQYF
>TRBV29-1|TRBJ2-3|many
CSVERGQVVADTQYF
>TRBV4-3|TRBJ2-1|.
CASSQILQGFYNEQFF
>TRBV28|TRBJ2-7|.
CASGRDRREAQYF
>TRBV4-1|TRBJ2-7|.
CASSITGTGPYEQYF
>TRBV28|TRBJ2-5|few
CATRVYQETQYF
>TRBV9|TRBJ2-1|.
CASSLRGTSGRVEQFF
>TRBV7-9|TRBJ2-3|.
CASSLQGQGEADTQYF
>TRBV2|TRBJ2-7|many
CASSPGTGIDEQYF
>TRBV25-1|TRBJ1-2|.
CASSAGGVYGYTF
>TRBV9|TRBJ1-2|.
CASSRREFYGYTF
>TRBV5-1|TRBJ2-3|.
CASSLRQRADTQYF
>TRBV20-1|TRBJ2-7|.
CSARGAPGLYEQYF
>TRBV28|TRBJ2-4|.
CASTSRALAKNIQYF
>TRBV6-1|TRBJ1-1|few
CASSEANGSEAFF
>TRBV20-1|TRBJ2-5|.
CTGTGGLDEQYF
>TRBV29-1|TRBJ2-3|.
CSVVAGLNTDTQYF
>TRBV3-1|TRBJ2-5|few
CASSLTWSANHETQYF
>TRBV27|TRBJ2-2|few
CASSFDYRNTGELFF
>TRBV7-2|TRBJ2-5|.
CASSLIRTGGETQYF
>TRBV6-6|TRBJ2-5|.
CASSPGEWETQYF
>TRBV20-1|TRBJ1-1|few
CSAKGFMNTEAFF
>TRBV7-9|TRBJ1-2|few
CASSQDVVGYGYTF
>TRBV11-2|TRBJ1-6|.
CASSPSGANSPLHF
>TRBV6-2/TRBV6-3|TRBJ2-7|many
CASSYSTVNEQYF
>TRBV7-2|TRBJ2-2|few
CASSLDARRNTGELFF
>TRBV20-1|TRBJ2-7|many
CSASQNYEQYF
>TRBV24-1|TRBJ2-3|.
CATGGPGLASDTQYF
>TRBV20-1|TRBJ2-4|many
CSARPLVTKNIQYF
>TRBV5-6|TRBJ2-5|.
CASSSVGTETQYF
>TRBV7-2|TRBJ2-7|few
CASSLLDSPYEQYF
>TRBV4-3|TRBJ2-1|.
CASSQDASGRGNNEQFF
>TRBV6-5|TRBJ2-7|.
CASSRRTGHYEQYF